A selection of T cell receptor beta chains follows, all from one sample in a study of T cells expressing NK-cell markers. TCRdb reprocessed the 5' RACE reads and stores each CDR3 protein as one record, lacking DNA. The sample totals 500,000 to 600,000 distinct CDR3 sequences; its top ten clones hold approximately 3.6%. The material sequenced was blood T cells: a sorted CD56 or NKG2C T cell subset, CD4+ or CD8+ T cells, or bulk PBMC T cells (not recorded which). These receptors originate from a man aged 18 to 35 in good health. Each CDR3 is given with its conserved first and last residue. Fields, in order: J gene, V gene, CDR3 protein.

>TRBJ2-1|TRBV14
CASSQRTSYLNEQFF
>TRBJ2-1|TRBV28
CASRQRPSYNEQFF
>TRBJ2-2|TRBV27
CASSLRERGLAGELFF
>TRBJ1-2|TRBV6-5
CASSYSQGRGYTF
>TRBJ2-1|TRBV28
CATTEGGFSYNEQFF
>TRBJ2-3|TRBV20-1
CSARDLSGTGDTQYF
>TRBJ2-4|TRBV29-1
CSVTREGNIQYF
>TRBJ2-2|TRBV2
CASRREVTGELFF
>TRBJ2-7|TRBV28
CASSFRGQGRRNEQYF
>TRBJ2-3|TRBV20-1
CSARITKLAESTDTQYF
>TRBJ2-2|TRBV4-1
CASSLGQGSGELFF
>TRBJ2-1|TRBV30
CAWRKDRQHYNEQFF
>TRBJ2-1|TRBV7-8
CASSSTGVVNEQFF
>TRBJ2-1|TRBV20-1
CSASRPREGHEQFF
>TRBJ1-6|TRBV10-3
CAISQGRSNSPLHF
>TRBJ2-7|TRBV5-6
CASTGPHGSSYEQYF
>TRBJ2-1|TRBV29-1
CSVVLADSYNEQFF
>TRBJ2-3|TRBV7-6
CASSLGSGDSDTQYF
>TRBJ2-1|TRBV9
CASTQTRLNEQFF
>TRBJ2-3|TRBV29-1
CSVEALRGGHTDTQYF
>TRBJ2-5|TRBV29-1
CSVRAEETQYF
>TRBJ2-3|TRBV7-9
CASSSRVPSTDTQYF
>TRBJ2-7|TRBV29-1
CSVALTYTYEQYF
>TRBJ2-1|TRBV20-1
CSARDGVVRASNEQFF
>TRBJ2-3|TRBV20-1
CSASYRRKADTQYF
>TRBJ2-7|TRBV5-1
CASSLQIFSYEQYF
>TRBJ2-3|TRBV9
CASSPRDSRGWEADTQYF
>TRBJ2-2|TRBV11-2
CASSRGLAGGNGELFF
>TRBJ2-7|TRBV29-1
CSVEDLGLAGSGGYEQYF
>TRBJ2-1|TRBV20-1
CSAHTTSQNEQFF
>TRBJ2-1|TRBV24-1
CATGPSGFYNEQFF
>TRBJ1-2|TRBV7-2
CASSLETGGYTF
>TRBJ2-5|TRBV6-2/TRBV6-3
CASRPPDRGETQYF
>TRBJ1-5|TRBV21-1
CASSKSRTGGYEANQPQHF
>TRBJ2-7|TRBV12-3/TRBV12-4
CASRLSGGYSYEQYF
>TRBJ2-1|TRBV15
CATSIRDRVAEQFF
>TRBJ1-4|TRBV12-3/TRBV12-4
CASSLSNRQEKLFF
>TRBJ2-3|TRBV20-1
CSAAGGNTDTQYF
>TRBJ2-7|TRBV7-9
CASSDDRTQEHF
>TRBJ2-3|TRBV7-2
CASSPSSGSSSQYF
>TRBJ2-1|TRBV6-5
CASTVPGSYEQFF
>TRBJ1-1|TRBV3-1
CASSQAATNTEAFF
>TRBJ1-5|TRBV20-1
CSASLGAVDQPQHF
>TRBJ2-7|TRBV24-1
CATSDASGGGQLYEQYF
>TRBJ2-3|TRBV9
CASRELTDTQYF
>TRBJ2-1|TRBV6-5
CASSYSGTSEQFF
>TRBJ1-1|TRBV29-1
CSAAGQGKIRTEAFF
>TRBJ2-1|TRBV9
CASSVFGTGNNEQFF
>TRBJ2-6|TRBV12-3/TRBV12-4
CASSTLGTGGSGANVLTF
>TRBJ2-7|TRBV7-9
CASSSGLEYEQYF
>TRBJ2-5|TRBV20-1
CSARWGHGDQETQYF
>TRBJ1-2|TRBV6-1
CASSTYTTGGQDFYTF